These 16 T cell receptor beta chains were all obtained from the same sample, sequenced in a study of T cells in Graves' hyperthyroidism and ophthalmopathy. Regions amplified from RNA transcripts were the TCR beta CDR3 regions. Using the HTBI primer set, a first-round RT-PCR was run on the TCR CDR3. From the multiplex PCR reads, TCRdb called clonotypes with MiXCR, one entry per CDR3 protein. The data contain fewer than 600,000 distinct CDR3 sequences, roughly 15% of them singletons. The sequenced material came from blood. These receptors were obtained from a middle-aged woman with Graves' hyperthyroidism.

As to this clonotype: One base away lies a much larger clone, so this may be a sequencing read error. The chain recombines TRBV7-6 with TRBJ2-7, with 9 bases matching TRBD2. CDR1 and CDR2 from the germline V gene are SGHVS and FNYEAQ. The ends lost 4 bases at V and 3 bases at J; junction bases unmatched: 4. The length of the CDR3 is 14 residues. The CDR3 loop is CASSSQTSGYEQYF. The CDR3, as DNA: TGTGCCAGCAGCTCTCAGACTAGCGGCTACGAGCAGTACTTC.

This clonotype was seen only a few times. V and J are TRBV20-1 and TRBJ1-5, with 8 bases fitting TRBD1. CDR3 length: 12 residues. Germline V gene sequence: CDR1 DFQATT, CDR2 SNEGSKA (reference sequence). The V and J ends lost 5 bases and 8 bases, in that order; junction bases with no gene match: 5. The CDR3 sequence: CSAGTGFEPQHF. The CDR3 DNA reads TGCAGTGCTGGGACAGGTTTCGAGCCCCAGCATTTT.

This clonotype showed up many times. V gene TRBV7-2 combines with J gene TRBJ1-1; 9 nucleotides agree with TRBD1. The CDR3 contains 14 residues. Unmatched junction bases numbered 4, after V lost 0 bases and J lost 8 bases. CDR1 SGHTA and CDR2 FQGNSA come from the germline V gene. CDR3: CASSLALGQGEAFF. The CDR3 DNA sequence: TGTGCCAGCAGCTTAGCGCTAGGACAGGGGGAAGCTTTCTTT.

The CDR3 DNA sequence: TGCGCCAGCAGCCAAGATGGACTGAGCAATCAGCCCCAGCATTTT. As protein: CASSQDGLSNQPQHF. This sequence joins TRBV4-1 and TRBJ1-5; D is unclear. The germline CDR1 and CDR2 sequences are MGHRA and YSYEKL. V was cut by 0 bases and J by 1 base, with 7 bases left in between. This CDR3 comprises 15 residues.

V is TRBV6-1 and J is TRBJ2-7, with D tentatively TRBD1 or TRBD2 (5 bases each). V lost 2 bases and J lost 12, with 14 bases in between. The CDR3 totals 12 residues. Germline CDR1 MNHNS, CDR2 SASEGT. This CDR3 is CASSESGTRRYF. CDR3 DNA: TGTGCCAGCAGTGAATCTGGGACCCGGCGGTACTTC.

This clonotype was detected ten times or more. V and J are TRBV7-2 and TRBJ2-3; TRBD2 aligns across 7 bases. V dropped 3 bases and J dropped 0; count of bases not matched to a gene: 3. This CDR3 region has 15 residues. Germline V gene data show CDR1 as SGHTA and CDR2 as FQGNSA. The CDR3: CASSFLAASTDTQYF. The CDR3 nucleotides read TGTGCCAGCAGCTTCCTAGCGGCTAGCACAGATACGCAGTATTTT.

V and J are TRBV20-1 and TRBJ2-1, with TRBD2 as a possible D gene (6 bases). Germline CDR1 DFQATT, CDR2 SNEGSKA (reference sequence). The V gene lost 0 bases and the J gene lost 1 base, with 10 bases spanning the gap. The CDR3 has 15 residues. The CDR3, as DNA: TGCAGTGCTAGAGATTTTAGCGGTTCCTACAATGAGCAGTTCTTC. This translates into CSARDFSGSYNEQFF.

This clonotype was recorded a few times. The chain couples TRBV29-1 to TRBJ2-1; 12 bases align to TRBD2. The CDR3 runs to 14 residues. The germline V gene has CDR1 SQVTM and CDR2 ANQGSEA. The V and J ends lost 1 base and 6 bases, in that order; junction bases with no gene match: 1. CDR3 residues: CSVEGLAGVNEQFF. In DNA, the CDR3 is TGCAGCGTTGAAGGACTAGCGGGAGTCAATGAGCAGTTCTTC.

As regards this clonotype: A single base separates this from a much larger clone, so it may be a read error. The CDR3 sequence is CASSLAGPNCGYTF. CDR3 in DNA: TGTGCCAGCAGTTTAGCAGGACCCAACTGTGGCTACACCTTC. The V and J genes are TRBV28 and TRBJ1-2; D call uncertain. This CDR3 spans 14 amino acids. Per the germline V gene, CDR1 is MDHEN and CDR2 is SYDVKM.

The chain is built from TRBV24-1 and TRBJ2-5; 11 bases fit TRBD2. The CDR3 extends over 19 amino acids. Trimming removed 4 bases from V and 2 bases from J; junction bases left unmatched: 14. CDR1 and CDR2 from the germline V gene are KGHDR and SFDVKD. The CDR3 here is CATSEHPPGLAAAQETQYF. CDR3 nucleotide sequence: TGTGCCACCAGTGAACACCCCCCGGGACTAGCGGCGGCGCAAGAGACCCAGTACTTC.

This clonotype was observed once. The chain joins TRBV20-1 to TRBJ2-4; 7 nucleotides match TRBD2. With 5 bases clipped from V and 0 bases from J, the junction kept 4 bases outside the gene matches. CDR3 length equals 14 residues. Germline lookup yields CDR1 DFQATT and CDR2 SNEGSKA (reference sequence). The CDR3 coding sequence is TGCAGTGCTTGGGAGGGACTAGCCAAAAACATTCAGTACTTC. Translated: CSAWEGLAKNIQYF.

This clonotype has only a few counts. V usage is TRBV5-1 and J usage is TRBJ2-1; perhaps TRBD2 as D (6 bases). Trimming shortened V by 2 bases and J by 5 bases, and 14 bases separated the two germline ends. Per germline, CDR1 SGHRS and CDR2 YFSETQ. The CDR3 length is 15 residues. This CDR3 is CASSLPGERHNEQFF. CDR3 sequence (DNA): TGCGCCAGCAGCTTACCGGGGGAGCGGCACAATGAGCAGTTCTTC.

The rearrangement links TRBV19 to TRBJ2-4; maybe TRBD2 (6 bases). Germline V CDR1 and CDR2: LNHDA, SQIVND (reference sequence). The CDR3 spans 15 residues. Trimming took 6 bases from V and 2 from J, leaving 14 bases between them. The CDR3 region is CASSNSRESKNIQYF. In DNA form, the CDR3 reads TGTGCCAGTAGCAATTCCCGGGAGTCCAAAAACATTCAGTACTTC.

A few counts support this clonotype. The rearrangement links TRBV18 to TRBJ1-4; 8 bases align to TRBD1. The CDR3 is made up of 18 amino acids. The germline CDR1 and CDR2 sequences are KGHSH and LQKENI. V was pared by 1 base and J by 0 bases, with 7 bases of the junction left unmatched. The CDR3 is CASSPQQGASATNEKLFF. In DNA form, the CDR3 reads TGTGCCAGCTCACCACAGCAGGGGGCTTCGGCAACTAATGAAAAACTGTTTTTT.

Concerning this clonotype: The junction departs from germline at one end; a sequencing error may be responsible. The chain combines TRBV28 with TRBJ2-2; 7 positions match TRBD2. Germline values: CDR1 MDHEN, CDR2 SYDVKM. The CDR3 sequence is 13 residues long. The DNA for the CDR3 is TGTACCAGCCTCGCGCGGGAGACCGGGGAGCTGTTTTTT. This codes for CTSLARETGELFF.

This clonotype was seen at least ten times. The J gene is TRBJ1-5, the V gene TRBV20-1; D is unclear. V gave up 0 bases and J gave up 0 bases, with 3 bases separating them. This CDR3 has 13 residues. The germline V gene has CDR1 DFQATT and CDR2 SNEGSKA (reference sequence). The CDR3 DNA is TGCAGTGCTAGAGATCATAGCAATCAGCCCCAGCATTTT. This translates into CSARDHSNQPQHF.